This TCR beta chain was captured by sequencing in a study of T cell responses to AZD1222 COVID-19 vaccine. Study findings and constraints: Among the donors, most were white British and more were female, and clonal diversity was possibly underestimated. Only a handful of AZD1222 recipients, more than five in all, had baseline seropositivity.

Profiling relied on immunoSEQ multiplex PCR, and the TCRdb table lists in-frame clones only, not all of them. The table includes about 110,000 clones, 80% to 95% detected once. With regard to this clone: What it binds is unknown.

Material: peripheral blood, obtained 28 days after the second AZD1222 dose. The clonotype originates from an adult who received the AZD1222 COVID-19 vaccine.

Here the CDR3 DNA reads TGCGCCAGCAGCTTGGGGTCAAGCGGGGGTACAGATACGCAGTATTTT. This codes for CASSLGSSGGTDTQYF. The chain combines TRBV5-1 with TRBJ2-3; 8 positions agree with TRBD2. This CDR3 is built from 16 residues. CDR1 SGHRS and CDR2 YFSETQ come from the germline V gene. With V trimmed by 0 bases and J by 3 bases, 6 bases remained unmatched. Filled out from reference TRBV5-1 and TRBJ2-3, the complete variable domain reads KAGVTQTPRYLIKTRGQQVTLSCSPISGHRSVSWYQQTPGQGLQFLFEYFSETQRNKGNFPGRFSGRQFSNSRSEMNVSTLELGDSALYLCASSLGSSGGTDTQYFGPGTRLTVL.